Listed below are T cell receptor beta chains from one sample, sequenced in a study of blood T cell repertoires in COVID-19. Produced via immunoSEQ multiplex PCR; TCRdb's table is partial and in-frame only. The sample records 46,000 or so clones, more than 90% being singletons. Sequencing was performed on peripheral blood. These receptors all stem from a man aged 70 or older with active COVID-19. Both conserved end residues are part of each CDR3. Fields, in order: CDR3 protein, CDR3 DNA, D gene, V gene, clone size, J gene. A D gene is named only where the DNA matches it firmly. Size is omitted from some rows. Given values are once, few, many or a class for expanded clones.

CASSLAGGPTDTQYF | TGTGCCAGCTCACTAGCGGGAGGCCCCACAGATACGCAGTATTTT | TRBD2 | TRBV18 | once | TRBJ2-3
CAIRTGRTETQYF | TGTGCCATCCGGACAGGGAGAACAGAGACCCAGTACTTC | TRBD1 | TRBV6-5 | . | TRBJ2-5
CASSLGAGPSYEQYF | TGTGCCAGCAGCTTAGGGGCTGGGCCTTCCTACGAGCAGTACTTC | . | TRBV7-2 | . | TRBJ2-7
CASSLGSTGPYGYTF | TGTGCCAGCAGCTTGGGGTCGACAGGGCCCTATGGCTACACCTTC | TRBD1 | TRBV5-6 | . | TRBJ1-2
CASSWRNTYYGYTF | TGTGCCAGCAGCTGGAGGAACACTTATTATGGCTACACCTTC | . | TRBV7-2 | . | TRBJ1-2
CASRKDRGTDTQYF | TGTGCCTCCCGGAAAGACAGAGGCACAGATACGCAGTATTTT | . | TRBV5-4 | . | TRBJ2-3
CASSDHTRTSGRGEFF | TGTGCCAGCAGCGACCACACTCGGACTAGCGGGAGGGGCGAGTTCTTC | TRBD2 | TRBV9 | . | TRBJ2-1
CASSYRPSGGLDTQYF | TGTGCCAGCAGCTACCGCCCCAGCGGGGGGCTAGATACGCAGTATTTT | TRBD2 | TRBV7-6 | . | TRBJ2-3
CASSMDRVDSPLHF | TGTGCCAGCAGTATGGACAGGGTAGACTCACCCCTCCACTTT | TRBD1 | TRBV6-5 | . | TRBJ1-6
CASRPAGEKLFF | TGTGCCAGCAGACCGGCCGGGGAAAAACTGTTTTTT | . | TRBV28 | . | TRBJ1-4
CASSDVSGNTIYF | TGTGCCAGCAGTGACGTCTCTGGAAACACCATATATTTT | . | TRBV2 | . | TRBJ1-3
CASSGGGETQYF | TGTGCCAGCAGCGGAGGCGGGGAGACCCAGTACTTC | . | TRBV11-3 | . | TRBJ2-5
CASSLDGGASYEQYF | TGTGCCAGCAGCTTAGATGGGGGGGCGAGCTACGAGCAGTACTTC | . | TRBV7-2 | . | TRBJ2-7
CASSLRLATTWNTNNEQFF | TGTGCCAGCAGCTTACGACTAGCAACCACATGGAACACAAACAATGAGCAGTTCTTC | TRBD2 | TRBV7-2 | . | TRBJ2-1
CASSLTRDRGRRSGNTIYF | TGTGCCAGCAGTCTAACCCGGGACAGGGGCCGCCGCTCTGGAAACACCATATATTTT | TRBD1 | TRBV6-2/TRBV6-3 | . | TRBJ1-3